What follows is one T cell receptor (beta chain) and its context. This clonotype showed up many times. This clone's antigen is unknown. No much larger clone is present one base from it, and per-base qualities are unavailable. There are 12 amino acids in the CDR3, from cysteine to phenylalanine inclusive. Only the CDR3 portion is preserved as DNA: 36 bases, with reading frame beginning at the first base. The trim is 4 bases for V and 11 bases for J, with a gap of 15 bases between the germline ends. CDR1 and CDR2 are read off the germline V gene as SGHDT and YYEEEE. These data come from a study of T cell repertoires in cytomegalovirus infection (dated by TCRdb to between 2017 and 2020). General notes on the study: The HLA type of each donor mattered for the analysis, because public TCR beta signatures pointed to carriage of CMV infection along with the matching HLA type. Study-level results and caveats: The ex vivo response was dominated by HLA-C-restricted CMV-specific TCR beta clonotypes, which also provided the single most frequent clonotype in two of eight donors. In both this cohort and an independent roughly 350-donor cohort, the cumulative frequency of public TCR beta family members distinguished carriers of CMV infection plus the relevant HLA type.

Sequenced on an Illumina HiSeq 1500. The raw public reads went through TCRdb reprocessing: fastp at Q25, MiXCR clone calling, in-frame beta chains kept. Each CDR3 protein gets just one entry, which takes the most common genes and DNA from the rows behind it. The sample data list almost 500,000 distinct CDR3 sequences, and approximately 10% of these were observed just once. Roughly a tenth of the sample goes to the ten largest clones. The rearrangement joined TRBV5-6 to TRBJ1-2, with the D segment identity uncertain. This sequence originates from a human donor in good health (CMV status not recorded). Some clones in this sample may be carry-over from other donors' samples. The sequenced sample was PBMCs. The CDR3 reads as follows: CASSLNSVWYTF. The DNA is TGTGCCAGCAGCCTCAACTCGGTATGGTACACCTTC.